A single sample is the source of the 18 T cell receptor beta chains below, sequenced in a study of T cell changes during pregnancy in multiple sclerosis. Sequenced by immunoSEQ multiplex PCR; TCRdb stores in-frame clones only, minus some. The table lists 70,000 to 90,000 clones, around 90% of them singletons. The sequencing here drew on PBMCs, taken in the first trimester of pregnancy. The source of these receptors is a female donor in good health, serving as a control in a pregnancy study. Some clones in this sample may be carry-over from other donors' samples.

This clone has just a few counts. V gene TRBV25-1 combines with J gene TRBJ1-1; TRBD1 matches 7 bases. Per germline, CDR1 MGHDK and CDR2 SYGVNS. This CDR3 comprises 13 residues. The junction had 3 bases not matched to a gene; V was cut back by 4 bases and J by 4 bases. In DNA form, the CDR3 reads TGTGCCAGCAGTGGGAGACAGGGCACTGAAGCTTTCTTT. This encodes CASSGRQGTEAFF.

The V gene is TRBV5-4, the J gene TRBJ1-1; no clear D. The germline V gene has CDR1 SGHNT and CDR2 YYREEE (reference sequence). The CDR3 has 16 residues. Trimming removed 2 bases at V and 3 bases at J, with 17 bases between. In DNA, the CDR3 is TGTGCCAGCAGCTTCGGTTTAGTGTCCCTTGACACTGAAGCTTTCTTT. It translates to CASSFGLVSLDTEAFF.

The J gene is TRBJ1-5, the V gene TRBV6-5; 7 bases are shared with TRBD1. V was pared by 5 bases and J by 0 bases, with 4 bases of the junction left unmatched. The CDR3 has 15 amino acids. The germline V gene has CDR1 MNHEY and CDR2 SVGAGI. The CDR3 DNA sequence: TGTGCCAGCAGTCCGGACAGGAGTAGCAATCAGCCCCAGCATTTT. Residues: CASSPDRSSNQPQHF.

The chain uses TRBV18 and TRBJ1-1; the D gene is possibly TRBD1 (6 bases). The CDR3 has 14 amino acids. Trimming cost V 5 bases and J 0 bases, with 10 bases left between them. The germline gives CDR1 KGHSH, CDR2 LQKENI. The CDR3 is CASSTTGLNTEAFF. The CDR3 nucleotides are TGTGCCAGCTCAACCACAGGGTTGAACACTGAAGCTTTCTTT.

J is TRBJ2-7 and V is TRBV7-2, with D possibly being TRBD1 (6 bases). CDR1 and CDR2 (germline): SGHTA, FQGNSA. Trimming left V 7 bases short and J 3 bases short, with 19 bases between. The CDR3 is 15 residues long. The CDR3: CASTVLSDRVYEQYF. CDR3 nucleotides: TGTGCCAGCACCGTATTATCGGACAGAGTCTACGAGCAGTACTTC.

The rearrangement uses TRBV11-2 and TRBJ2-2, with D possibly being TRBD1 (5 bases). V lost 5 bases, J lost 1 base, and 14 bases lay in between. CDR1 and CDR2 from the germline V gene are SGHAT and FQNNGV. This CDR3 contains 16 residues. The CDR3 sequence: CASSPRRQRNTGELFF. CDR3 nucleotide sequence: TGTGCCAGCAGCCCGCGCCGACAGAGGAACACCGGGGAGCTGTTTTTT.

This clone has ten or more counts. The rearrangement uses TRBV18 and TRBJ2-2, with 8 bases matching TRBD1. This CDR3 is built from 16 residues. Germline assignment: CDR1 KGHSH and CDR2 LQKENI. With V trimmed by 4 bases and J by 1 base, 5 bases remained unmatched. Written as DNA, the CDR3 is TGTGCCAGCTCACTACAGGGGGTGAAGAACACCGGGGAGCTGTTTTTT. It yields the protein CASSLQGVKNTGELFF.

The V and J genes are TRBV6-5 and TRBJ1-3; perhaps TRBD1 as D (5 bases). Per germline, CDR1 MNHEY and CDR2 SVGAGI. Trimming removed 8 bases at V and 2 bases at J, with 13 bases between. The CDR3 loop spans 14 amino acids. The CDR3 protein is CASWGLPPGNTIYF. CDR3 coding DNA: TGTGCCAGCTGGGGACTCCCGCCTGGAAACACCATATATTTT.

In DNA form, the CDR3 reads TGTGCCAGCAGCTTAAGACAGGGAACCTACGAGCAGTACTTC. Its protein is CASSLRQGTYEQYF. The gene calls are TRBV7-6 and TRBJ2-7; 7 positions agree with TRBD1. Germline CDR1 and CDR2: SGHVS and FNYEAQ. V was pared by 2 bases and J by 2 bases, with 3 bases of the junction left unmatched. There are 14 residues in the CDR3.

The rearrangement uses TRBV7-2 and TRBJ1-6; 12 nucleotides align to TRBD1. Trimming took 8 bases from V and 10 from J; bases not matched to a gene: 3. Germline V CDR1 and CDR2: SGHTA, FQGNSA. This CDR3 has 13 residues. CDR3 nucleotides: TGTGCCAGCCAGGGACAGGGGGCCTCACCCCTCCACTTT. The encoded protein is CASQGQGASPLHF. Full variable domain (rest looked up from reference TRBV7-2 and TRBJ1-6): GAGVSQSPSNKVTEKGKDVELRCDPISGHTALYWYRQSLGQGLEFLIYFQGNSAPDKSGLPSDRFSAERTGGSVSTLTIQRTQQEDSAVYLCASQGQGASPLHFGNGTRLTVT.

The chain couples TRBV2 to TRBJ2-3; TRBD2 might be the D (5 bases). The V gene's germline CDR1 is SNHLY and CDR2 FYNNEI. V was clipped by 3 bases and J by 1 base, with 8 bases between them. The CDR3 is 14 amino acids. The CDR3, as DNA: TGTGCCAGCAGTGAGTCGCGGGGCACAGATACGCAGTATTTT. Its protein product is CASSESRGTDTQYF.

The chain couples TRBV28 to TRBJ2-1; 7 bases fit TRBD1. Germline trimming cut 2 bases from V and 4 bases from J; bases unmatched to any gene: 5. The V gene's germline CDR1 is MDHEN and CDR2 SYDVKM. This CDR3 is 15 amino acids long. In DNA, the CDR3 is TGTGCCAGCAGTTTAGGACAGGCCATTTACAATGAGCAGTTCTTC. It encodes CASSLGQAIYNEQFF.

V gene TRBV9 combines with J gene TRBJ2-5, with 9 nucleotides matching TRBD2. The CDR3 spans 17 residues. Losses at the gene ends were 4 bases for V and 1 base for J; bases not matched to a gene: 11. Germline V gene data show CDR1 as SGDLS and CDR2 as YYNGEE. DNA for the CDR3: TGTGCCAGCAGCCCCCCTGGCGCGACTAGCGGCCAAGAGACCCAGTACTTC. Protein sequence: CASSPPGATSGQETQYF.

The chain carries TRBV4-1 and TRBJ2-7; 8 nucleotides line up with TRBD2. Germline CDR1 and CDR2: MGHRA and YSYEKL. The CDR3 loop spans 15 amino acids. V trimming: 3 bases; J trimming: 4 bases; junction bases outside the gene matches: 8. For the CDR3, the DNA is TGCGCCAGCAGCCATGAGATCCGGGAGGGGTACGAGCAGTACTTC. Translated: CASSHEIREGYEQYF.

The genes are TRBV7-9 and TRBJ1-6; 7 bases line up with TRBD1. The CDR3 sequence is 14 residues long. The V gene end was trimmed by 5 bases and the J gene end by 8 bases; junction bases not matched to a gene: 6. Germline CDR1 and CDR2: SEHNR and FQNEAQ (reference sequence). CDR3 sequence (DNA): TGTGCCAGCAGCCACGACAGGGTGCATTCACCCCTCCACTTT. Protein: CASSHDRVHSPLHF.

The CDR3 reads CASSLAYRDETQYF. The CDR3 DNA is TGTGCCAGCAGCTTAGCCTACAGGGACGAGACCCAGTACTTC. The genes are TRBV11-2 and TRBJ2-5; possible D gene TRBD1, 6 bases. This CDR3 contains 14 residues. Germline CDR1 reads SGHAT; CDR2 reads FQNNGV. Trimming stripped 1 base from V and 5 bases from J, with 11 bases between.

The CDR3 sequence: CASSLVTGTGDSPLHF. The CDR3, as DNA: TGCGCCAGCAGCTTGGTCACCGGGACTGGGGATTCACCCCTCCACTTT. V and J are TRBV5-1 and TRBJ1-6; a weak D match, TRBD1 (5 bases). V was pared by 0 bases and J by 8 bases, with 15 bases between. This CDR3 spans 16 amino acids. The germline V gene encodes CDR1 SGHRS and CDR2 YFSETQ.

The chain joins TRBV27 to TRBJ2-7; TRBD1 matches at 10 bases. In germline, CDR1 is MNHEY, CDR2 SMNVEV (reference sequence). The length of the CDR3 is 16 residues. After removal of 5 bases from V and 1 base from J, the junction contained 8 bases not matched to a gene. The CDR3 coding sequence is TGTGCCAGCAGTCCCTACCCGGGACAGGGGTCCTACGAGCAGTACTTC. Translating gives CASSPYPGQGSYEQYF.